Sequencing of this T cell receptor (beta chain) was carried out in a study of T cells after yellow fever vaccination. Study results and caveats: At 95% to 98% for CD4 and almost 90% for CD8, most primary-vaccination clones showed up again after the booster. Weaker in magnitude, the secondary response showed a faster peak on day 5 versus 15.

The sample holds a few counts of this clonotype. Its antigen is unknown. They built TCR cDNA with 5'RACE template switching, a step that put in a universal primer site and UMIs. A single record per CDR3 protein comes from TCRdb applying MiXCR to the 5' RACE reads. The table shows a few hundred thousand distinct CDR3 sequences, with approximately 3.8% occurring only once. Looked up from germline, CDR1 is SEHNR and CDR2 is FQNEAQ (reference sequence). V dropped 8 bases and J dropped 4; count of bases not matched to a gene: 8. This CDR3 is built from 14 residues. The sample in question was PBMCs, obtained on the day of the yellow fever booster vaccination. This clonotype was sampled from a young man who received the YFV17D yellow fever vaccine. The chain recombines TRBV7-9 with TRBJ2-5; 9 bases align to TRBD2. The CDR3 region is CASSGGGAGETQYF. As DNA, the CDR3 is TGTGCCAGCTCAGGCGGGGGGGCCGGAGAGACCCAGTACTTC.